Listed here is a single TCR beta chain. The antigen is undetermined. CDR1 SNHLY and CDR2 FYNNEI come from the germline V gene. The CDR3 contains 13 residues. The sample belongs to a study of T cells expressing NK-cell markers. Findings and caveats of the study: More than 5 donors carried dominant NKG2C+ clonotypes that made up roughly 1.0-8% of their CD8+ T cells.

TCRdb reworked the 5' RACE reads into one entry per CDR3 protein, no DNA. Across approximately 440,000 distinct CDR3 sequences, the top ten clones capture approximately 1.5% of the sample. The chain recombines TRBV2 with TRBJ1-2. Sequencing was done on a sample of blood T cells: a sorted CD56 or NKG2C T cell subset, CD4+ or CD8+ T cells, or bulk PBMC T cells (not recorded which). This clonotype originated in a woman between 50 and 59 years old in good health. CDR3 region: CASSGGVIYGYTF.